These 18 T cell receptor delta chains share one sample of origin, sequenced in a study of γδ T cells in repeated Plasmodium falciparum infection. Vgamma9/Vdelta2+ and Vdelta2-negative gammadelta T cells were flow-sorted from PBMC for bulk sequencing. TCRdb re-called the multiplex PCR reads via CATT. Found here are roughly 90,000 delta-chain clones, approximately 0.96% of them singletons; the top ten hold 9.5% to 10%. The specimen sequenced was gamma-delta T cells from blood. The receptors stem from a pool of human donors (malaria-infected and uninfected, not separated).

This clone was observed a handful of times. The TCRdb record carries a much larger clone's protein, which differs from this DNA's translation at residue 8; a read error is the likely cause, and the protein listed here is the DNA translation. The rearrangement uses TRDV1 and TRDJ1, with 8 bases that match TRDD3. CDR1 is TSWWSYY and CDR2 is QGS in the germline V gene. The junction had 12 bases not matched to a gene; V was cut back by 2 bases and J by 7 bases. This CDR3 comprises 16 residues. CDR3 bases: TGTGCTCTTGGGGAAGTCCTTGCTGGGGGACCTACTAAACTCATCTTT. It yields the protein CALGEVLAGGPTKLIF.

In its sample, this clone was seen a few times. TCRdb pairs this DNA with a much larger clone's protein that differs at residue 14, likely a read error; the protein shown was translated from the DNA. The chain employs TRDV1 and TRDJ1, with unresolved D. Matching the DNA to germline supplied the J gene, which TCRdb does not give. Deletions cut 0 bases from V and 4 bases from J, with 24 bases between. CDR3 length: 19 amino acids. Germline CDR1 and CDR2: TSWWSYY and QGS. The CDR3 here is CALGELPVYGFRNIDKLIF. In DNA form, the CDR3 reads TGTGCTCTTGGGGAACTGCCGGTCTACGGTTTCCGGAACATCGATAAACTCATCTTT.

This clone has a handful of counts. TCRdb shows a much larger clone's protein in place of this DNA's translation, and the two differ at residue 19, likely through a read error; the protein shown is translated from the DNA. There is no J gene call, but TRDV1 is given as the V gene; the DNA was not compared with TRDD3, the D call given in the table. Germline loops: CDR1 TSWWSYY, CDR2 QGS. The CDR3 is 20 amino acids. CDR3 sequence (DNA): TGTGCTCTTGGGGACACCTTCCCTTCCGGGGGGATACGGCACACCGATAAACTCACCTTT. Protein: CALGDTFPSGGIRHTDKLTF.

With regard to this clone: TCRdb pairs this DNA with a much larger clone's protein that differs at residue 9, likely a read error; the protein shown was translated from the DNA. V and J are TRDV1 and TRDJ1; D is undetermined. V lost 2 bases, J lost 6 bases, and 22 bases lay in between. The CDR3 has 17 amino acids. CDR1 TSWWSYY and CDR2 QGS come from the germline V gene. The CDR3 bases are TGTGCTCTTGGGGAAATTACGGCCCTTACTGTATTGTATAAACTCATCTTT. It is translated as CALGEITALTVLYKLIF.

Only a few counts were recorded for this clone. For this DNA, TCRdb reports the protein of a much larger clone, which diverges at residue 9, most likely from a read error; the protein presented here is translated directly from the DNA. CDR3 amino acids: CACTPPTASLGWGSSRYTDKLIF. CDR3 nucleotide sequence: TGTGCCTGTACCCCTCCGACAGCTTCTCTAGGCTGGGGGAGCTCTCGGTACACCGATAAACTCATCTTT. V gene TRDV2 combines with J gene TRDJ1; TRDD3 matches at 8 bases. Here the J gene came from matching the DNA to germline, since TCRdb omits it. The germline CDR1 and CDR2 sequences are GEAIGNYY and EKD. The CDR3 consists of 23 residues. With 6 bases clipped from V and 0 bases from J, the junction kept 32 bases outside the gene matches.

About this clone itself: The protein TCRdb gives is from a much larger clone and does not agree with this DNA's translation at residue 14, likely a read error; the protein shown here comes from the DNA. The chain couples TRDV2 to TRDJ1, with 10 bases aligning to TRDD3. CDR1 is GEAIGNYY and CDR2 is EKD in the germline V gene. The CDR3 is made up of 16 amino acids. DNA for the CDR3: TGTGCCTGTGACCGTACTGGGGGATTTTTCACCGATAAACACATCTTT. The encoded protein is CACDRTGGFFTDKHIF.

Only a few counts were recorded for this clone. A far more abundant clone sits one base away, making this likely a read error. Other DNA sequences in this specimen translate into the identical CDR3. The chain joins TRDV2 to TRDJ1; D is perhaps TRDD3 (6 bases). TCRdb gives no J gene; it was assigned here by matching the DNA to germline. The CDR3 is made up of 16 amino acids. The germline gives CDR1 GEAIGNYY, CDR2 EKD. The CDR3 spells CACDALGGTYTDKLIF. CDR3 bases: TGTGCTTGTGACGCTTTGGGGGGCACGTACACCGATAAACTCATCTTT.

This clone has at least ten counts. TCRdb records a much larger clone's protein for this DNA, with a difference at residue 13 that likely arises from a read error; the protein given is the translation of the DNA. The chain joins TRDV1 to TRDJ1; 13 bases match TRDD3. The V gene end was trimmed by 3 bases and the J gene end by 1 base; junction bases not matched to a gene: 11. The CDR3 covers 19 residues. Per the germline V gene, CDR1 is TSWWSYY and CDR2 is QGS. CDR3 loop: CALGDFRYWGIRSTDKLIF. The CDR3 DNA follows: TGTGCTCTTGGGGATTTCCGGTACTGGGGGATACGTAGCACCGATAAACTCATCTTT.

To note about this clone: Given a far larger clone just one base away, this is likely a sequencing read error. Other DNA variants within this sample encode the same CDR3. The V and J genes are TRDV2 and TRDJ3, with 9 bases aligning to TRDD3. No J gene is reported in TCRdb; it was inferred here by comparing the DNA with germline. The germline V gene has CDR1 GEAIGNYY and CDR2 EKD. CDR3 length equals 26 residues. CDR3 sequence reads: CACDTKGPDRISGIRAFCTQHGQMFF. The CDR3 DNA reads TGTGCCTGCGACACGAAAGGGCCGGACCGAATATCGGGGATACGCGCGTTTTGTACCCAGCATGGACAGATGTTTTTC.

Note on this clone: The TCRdb protein comes from a much larger clone and disagrees with this DNA's translation at residue 11, likely due to a read error; the protein given here is derived from the DNA. The rearrangement links TRDV1 to TRDJ2; maybe TRDD3 (5 bases). Germline CDR1 and CDR2: TSWWSYY and QGS. This CDR3 spans 21 amino acids. V lost 2 bases, J lost 4 bases, and 29 bases lay in between. Here the CDR3 DNA reads TGTGCTCTTGGGGAAGAGTCGTACCATGAAGTGGGCAAAGGGGAGACAGCACAACTCTTCTTT. Translating gives CALGEESYHEVGKGETAQLFF.

This clone has a handful of counts. The protein given by TCRdb reflects a much larger clone and differs at residue 10 from this DNA's translation, likely from a read error; the protein shown is the DNA's translation. This chain uses TRDV2 with TRDJ3, with D unresolved. As TCRdb names no J gene, one was assigned here on the basis of a DNA match to germline. The V end lost 5 bases, the J end lost 2 bases, and 18 bases lay between the germline ends. Germline CDR1 is GEAIGNYY and CDR2 is EKD. The CDR3 covers 18 residues. For the CDR3, the DNA is TGTGCCTGTGTACACCGCGGGACACGCCCCTGGGACACCCGACAGATGTTTTTC. Its protein product is CACVHRGTRPWDTRQMFF.

A few counts support this clone. A far more abundant clone sits one base away, making this likely a read error. The sample has other DNA sequences that encode this CDR3 too. The J gene has no call, while the V gene is TRDV1; the table gives TRDD3 as D, unverified against the DNA. CDR1 and CDR2 (germline): TSWWSYY, QGS. This CDR3 spans 19 amino acids. Written as DNA, the CDR3 is TGTGCTCTTGGGGTCCATTTCGGACATAGCTCATACGGCACCGATAAACTCATCTTC. This translates into CALGVHFGHSSYGTDKLIF.

Note on this clone: A single base is all that separates this from a far larger clone, so a read error is likely. The sample contains more than one DNA sequence encoding this CDR3. The chain carries TRDV1 and TRDJ1; 10 nucleotides line up with TRDD3. Because TCRdb records no J gene, it was assigned here through a match of the DNA to germline. The CDR3 consists of 19 residues. CDR1 and CDR2 from the germline V gene are TSWWSYY and QGS. V shed 5 bases and J 9 bases; nucleotides not matched to a gene: 24. CDR3 nucleotides: TGTGCTCTTGGGTTCCAATCTACGAGCACTGGGGGATTGGCCCTACAACTCATCTTT. This sequence encodes CALGFQSTSTGGLALQLIF.

Remarks on this clone: This probably arose from a read error, given a far larger clone one base away. At the DNA level, this CDR3 is encoded by other sequences in the same sample as well. The chain is built from TRDV2 and TRDJ1; tentatively, D is TRDD3 (6 bases). Assignment of the J gene here rests on matching the DNA to germline, because TCRdb gives none. This CDR3 contains 15 residues. Germline CDR1 GEAIGNYY, CDR2 EKD. CDR3 protein: CACDTGGTGTDKLIF. For the CDR3, the DNA is TGCGCCTGTGACACCGGGGGAACGGGCACCGATAAACTCATCTTT.

Concerning this clone itself: TCRdb's entry gives the protein of a much larger clone, which mismatches this DNA's translation at residue 10, likely from a read error; the protein reported here is translated from the DNA. This chain links TRDV2 with TRDJ1, with 7 nucleotides matching TRDD3. Here the J gene was assigned by germline matching of the DNA, as TCRdb has none. Germline V gene data show CDR1 as GEAIGNYY and CDR2 as EKD. This CDR3 is built from 21 residues. V shed 3 bases and J 0 bases; nucleotides not matched to a gene: 24. CDR3 sequence reads: CACDPLGAGGDMGLDTDKLIF. The CDR3 region has the DNA TGTGCCTGTGACCCCTTAGGGGCCGGAGGGGATATGGGGCTTGACACCGATAAACTCATCTTT.

This clone showed up many times. The TCRdb protein, from a much larger clone, departs from this DNA's translation at residue 4, likely by read error; the protein shown derives from the DNA. V is TRDV2 and J is TRDJ1; D gene uncertain. The J gene, missing from TCRdb, was assigned here through DNA to germline matching. The CDR3 has 14 amino acids. Germline CDR1 and CDR2: GEAIGNYY and EKD. Deletions cut 5 bases from V and 1 base from J, with 13 bases between. The DNA of the CDR3 is TGTGCCTGTGGCACGGTTCTTACCACCGATAAACTCATCTTT. Translated, it gives CACGTVLTTDKLIF.

The sample holds a few counts of this clone. The mismatch at residue 8 between this DNA's translation and the TCRdb protein of a much larger clone likely reflects a read error; the protein shown is translated from the DNA. This chain uses TRDV1 with TRDJ1, with 8 bases identical to TRDD2. Here the J gene came from matching the DNA to germline, since TCRdb omits it. Per the germline V gene, CDR1 is TSWWSYY and CDR2 is QGS. The CDR3 is 23 amino acids. With V trimmed by 0 bases and J by 0 bases, 24 bases remained unmatched. The CDR3 sequence is CALGELSTSYQGGSITYTDKLIF. The CDR3 DNA is TGTGCTCTTGGGGAACTTTCCACTTCCTACCAGGGGGGGTCCATCACCTACACCGATAAACTCATCTTT.

Note on this clone: TCRdb has a much larger clone's protein, which differs at residue 7 from the translation of this DNA, likely because of a read error; what is shown is the protein translated from the DNA. The chain carries TRDV2 and TRDJ1; D unresolved. The J gene is absent in TCRdb and was assigned here via DNA matching to germline. CDR1 is GEAIGNYY and CDR2 is EKD in the germline V gene. The V gene lost 2 bases and the J gene lost 0 bases, with 15 bases spanning the gap. The CDR3 covers 16 residues. The CDR3 sequence is CACDKVEVLYTDKLIF. CDR3 coding DNA: TGTGCCTGTGACAAGGTGGAGGTTCTCTACACCGATAAACTCATCTTT.